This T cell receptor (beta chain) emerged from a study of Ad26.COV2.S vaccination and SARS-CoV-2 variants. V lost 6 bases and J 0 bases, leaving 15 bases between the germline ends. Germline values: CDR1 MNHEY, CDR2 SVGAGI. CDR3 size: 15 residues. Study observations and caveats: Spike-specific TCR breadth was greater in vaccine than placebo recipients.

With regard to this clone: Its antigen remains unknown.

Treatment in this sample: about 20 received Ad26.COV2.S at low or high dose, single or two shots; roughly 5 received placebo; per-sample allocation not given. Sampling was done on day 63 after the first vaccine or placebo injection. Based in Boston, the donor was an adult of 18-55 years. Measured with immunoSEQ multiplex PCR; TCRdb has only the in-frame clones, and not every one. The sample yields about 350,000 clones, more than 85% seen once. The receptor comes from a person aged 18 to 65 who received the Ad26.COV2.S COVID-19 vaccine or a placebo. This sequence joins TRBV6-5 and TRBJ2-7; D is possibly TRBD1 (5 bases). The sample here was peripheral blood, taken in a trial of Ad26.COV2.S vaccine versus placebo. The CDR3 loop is CASRRQPLSSYEQYF. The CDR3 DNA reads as TGTGCCAGCAGACGACAGCCTCTGAGCTCCTACGAGCAGTACTTC.